The clone carrying this T cell receptor (beta chain) came up once. These data originate in a study of cytomegalovirus exposure and HLA in healthy donors. V gave up 0 bases and J gave up 3 bases, with 13 bases separating them. CDR3 size: 15 residues. The germline CDR1 and CDR2 sequences are GTSNPN and SVGIG (reference sequence). Use of 60 Vbeta and 13 Jbeta primers characterized the PCR. Clones were read by immunoSEQ multiplex PCR, and TCRdb kept only the in-frame ones, dropping some. Found here are 150,000 to 200,000 clones, about four fifths of them singletons; the top ten hold 3.5% to 5%. This clonotype was obtained from a man aged 45-65 years in good health and CMV-seropositive. V gene TRBV30 combines with J gene TRBJ2-3; possible D gene TRBD2, 6 bases. Sequenced sample: PBMCs. The CDR3 spells CAWSVGGSRTDTQYF. CDR3 DNA: TGTGCCTGGAGTGTGGGAGGTTCGCGGACAGATACGCAGTATTTT.